This TCR beta chain stems from a study of T cells after yellow fever vaccination. The TCR cDNA carried a universal primer site and UMIs from 5'RACE template switching. TCRdb itself ran the 5' RACE reads through MiXCR, one entry per CDR3 protein. The sample has approximately 93,000 distinct CDR3 sequences; approximately 6.3% are singletons. V was trimmed by 5 bases and J by 4 bases, leaving 20 bases between them. This CDR3 region has 17 residues. Looked up from germline, CDR1 is MNHNY and CDR2 is SVGAGI (reference sequence). The sequence came from a man younger than 35 who received the YFV17D yellow fever vaccine. V usage is TRBV6-6 and J usage is TRBJ2-2; D is possibly TRBD1 or TRBD2 (7 bases each). Source: CD8+ T cells sorted from PBMCs, taken 10 days after the yellow fever booster vaccination. DNA of the CDR3: TGTGCCAGCAGTCTCCAGGGGGGAGCGGGGATCACCGGGGAGCTGTTTTTT. Amino acids: CASSLQGGAGITGELFF.